This T cell receptor beta chain was sequenced during a study of T cell changes during pregnancy in multiple sclerosis (dated by TCRdb to the late 2010s). General notes on the study: In women with multiple sclerosis, the researchers looked at how the T cell repertoire shifted as pregnancy progressed.

Library generation was performed with the immunoSEQ multiplex PCR assay. TCRdb re-hosts the immuneACCESS table, in-frame sequences only. Its copies lack some clones; in the studies checked, an unresolved V gene accounts for under half of them, and the cause for the rest is not known. For this sample there are 65,000 to 85,000 clones; 94% appear just once. More than 0.12% of the sample goes to the ten largest clones. Worth noting for this clone: Its binding antigen is unknown. It has no much larger one-base neighbor in the sample; base qualities were not kept.

CDR1 is given as SNHLY and CDR2 as FYNNEI, both from the germline V gene. The CDR3 measures 13 amino acids from cysteine to phenylalanine. The entry retains the CDR3 DNA only, 39 bases that are in frame from base 1. Germline trimming amounts to 8 bases on V and 8 bases on J, with 9 as the count of junction bases outside the gene matches. The TCR was taken from a female donor with multiple sclerosis, enrolled in a pregnancy study. The V and J segments used are TRBV2 and TRBJ2-1, with TRBD1 identical over 7 junction bases. Specimen: CD4+ T cells from peripheral blood mononuclear cells, collected after pregnancy. The nucleotide sequence is TGTGCCAGCCGAAGAAGACAGGGCGATGAGCAGTTCTTC. Its protein is CASRRRQGDEQFF.